Shown below are 32 T cell receptor beta chains from a single sample sequenced in a study of vaccination and CD4 T cells after COVID-19. These TCRs' antigens remain unknown. Cultured CD4+ T cell DNA was sequenced using the Oncomine TCR Beta short-read assay. TCRdb re-called the PCR reads with MiXCR, one entry per CDR3 protein. This sample has about 13,000 distinct CDR3 sequences, with over 45% found just once. Treatment denoted: approximately 9-day PBMC culture with coronavirus spike peptide pools or control peptides (ViraFEST assay). Material for sequencing was CD4+ T cells from blood, cultured in vitro. Source of these receptors: a human donor who had recovered from COVID-19.

The chain couples TRBV20-1 to TRBJ2-1, with 12 nucleotides matching TRBD2. The V segment lost 2 bases and the J segment 8 bases; nucleotides outside the gene matches: 4. Germline V CDR1 and CDR2: DFQATT, SNEGSKA (reference sequence). The CDR3 is 14 residues long. In nucleotides, the CDR3 is TGCAGTGCTAGACCCCTAGCGGGAGGGGATGAGCAGTTCTTC. Its protein product is CSARPLAGGDEQFF.

This clonotype appeared a single time. The CDR3 DNA is TGTGCCAGCAGCTTTAGCGGAGGGGAGGAGACCCAGTACTTC. Its protein is CASSFSGGEETQYF. The rearrangement uses TRBV7-2 and TRBJ2-5, with TRBD2 as a possible D gene (6 bases). Germline values: CDR1 SGHTA, CDR2 FQGNSA. The CDR3 loop spans 14 amino acids. Trimming removed 3 bases at V and 5 bases at J, with 13 bases between.

The rearrangement uses TRBV7-6 and TRBJ2-4, with 12 bases matching TRBD2. CDR1 and CDR2 (germline): SGHVS, FNYEAQ. This CDR3 is built from 14 residues. The J segment lost 7 bases and the V segment lost 5 bases, leaving 3 bases of the junction unmatched. CDR3 nucleotide sequence: TGTGCCAGCAGCCGGGGACTAGCGGGCAACATTCAGTACTTC. Amino acids: CASSRGLAGNIQYF.

This sequence joins TRBV28 and TRBJ1-2; D call uncertain. Looked up from germline, CDR1 is MDHEN and CDR2 is SYDVKM. This CDR3 comprises 11 residues. Deletions cut 4 bases from V and 4 bases from J, with 4 bases between. CDR3 sequence (DNA): TGTGCCAGCAGTTCTGTCTATGGCTACACCTTC. It is translated as CASSSVYGYTF.

This chain uses TRBV7-9 with TRBJ2-5; TRBD2 is a possible D gene (7 bases). From germline, CDR1 is SEHNR and CDR2 FQNEAQ (reference sequence). V was clipped by 3 bases and J by 5 bases, with 16 bases between them. CDR3 length equals 15 residues. The chain's CDR3 is CASSLDSRREETQYF. The CDR3 nucleotides are TGTGCCAGCAGCTTGGACAGCCGGCGGGAGGAGACCCAGTACTTC.

J is TRBJ1-5 and V is TRBV4-2; D might be TRBD1 (6 bases). The V end lost 0 bases, the J end lost 6 bases, and 12 bases lay between the germline ends. CDR1 and CDR2 (germline): LGHNA, YNFKEQ. There are 15 residues in the CDR3. The DNA for the CDR3 is TGTGCCAGCAGCCAAGATAGGGGGGGGGCTCAGCCCCAGCATTTT. It is translated as CASSQDRGGAQPQHF.

V is TRBV2 and J is TRBJ2-1; TRBD2 is a possible D gene (5 bases). Germline CDR1 SNHLY, CDR2 FYNNEI. Trimming removed 8 bases at V and 5 bases at J, with 19 bases between. The CDR3 is made up of 15 amino acids. This CDR3 is CASLRSATGNNEQFF. As DNA, the CDR3 is TGTGCCAGCCTACGCTCTGCGACGGGGAACAATGAGCAGTTCTTC. Variable domain in full (rest from reference TRBV2 and TRBJ2-1): EPEVTQTPSHQVTQMGQEVILRCVPISNHLYFYWYRQILGQKVEFLVSFYNNEISEKSEIFDDQFSVERPDGSNFTLKIRSTKLEDSAMYFCASLRSATGNNEQFFGPGTRLTVL.

The gene calls are TRBV28 and TRBJ2-2; 9 positions agree with TRBD2. The V segment lost 1 base and the J segment 5 bases; nucleotides outside the gene matches: 2. The CDR3 sequence is 15 residues long. The germline V gene encodes CDR1 MDHEN and CDR2 SYDVKM. CDR3 sequence reads: CASSLSLAGTGELFF. In DNA, the CDR3 is TGTGCCAGCAGTTTATCTCTAGCGGGGACCGGGGAGCTGTTTTTT.

This clonotype was detected a few times. The V gene is TRBV30, the J gene TRBJ1-2, with D maybe TRBD1 (5 bases). This CDR3 comprises 13 residues. Germline V gene data show CDR1 as GTSNPN and CDR2 as SVGIG (reference sequence). V was trimmed by 0 bases and J by 4 bases, leaving 9 bases between them. The CDR3, as DNA: TGTGCCTGGAGTGTATCGGGGCTCTATGGCTACACCTTC. It encodes CAWSVSGLYGYTF.

The chain joins TRBV20-1 to TRBJ1-2, with 7 bases fitting TRBD1. Germline trimming cut 6 bases from V and 4 bases from J; bases unmatched to any gene: 5. Germline loops: CDR1 DFQATT, CDR2 SNEGSKA (reference sequence). The CDR3 consists of 12 residues. This chain's CDR3 is CSADRQGYGYTF. In DNA form, the CDR3 reads TGCAGTGCCGATAGACAGGGCTATGGCTACACCTTC.

The sample holds a few counts of this clonotype. The gene calls are TRBV6-1 and TRBJ2-3; 7 bases are shared with TRBD2. V shed 6 bases and J 3 bases; nucleotides not matched to a gene: 12. Germline lookup yields CDR1 MNHNS and CDR2 SASEGT. The CDR3 has 16 amino acids. The CDR3 reads CASRNRGVRGTDTQYF. The CDR3 nucleotides read TGTGCCAGCAGAAACCGGGGGGTGCGGGGTACAGATACGCAGTATTTT.

The chain joins TRBV20-1 to TRBJ1-5; maybe TRBD1 (6 bases). This CDR3 has 16 amino acids. With 0 bases removed from V and 4 bases from J, the gap between germline ends came to 16 bases. Germline CDR1 reads DFQATT; CDR2 reads SNEGSKA (reference sequence). The CDR3 here is CSAREVGRGVNQPQHF. Written as DNA, the CDR3 is TGCAGTGCTAGAGAAGTTGGCAGGGGCGTAAATCAGCCCCAGCATTTT.

The rearrangement uses TRBV27 and TRBJ2-5, with a possible D match to TRBD1 (5 bases). Germline CDR1 is MNHEY and CDR2 is SMNVEV (reference sequence). Trimming pared 2 bases from V and 7 bases from J, leaving 17 bases between. The CDR3 length is 15 residues. The CDR3 sequence is CASSLTGAWEGTQYF. The CDR3 DNA reads TGTGCCAGCAGTTTAACAGGCGCCTGGGAAGGGACCCAGTACTTC.

The chain is built from TRBV28 and TRBJ1-1; TRBD1 might be the D (5 bases). Germline V lookup: CDR1 MDHEN, CDR2 SYDVKM. The CDR3 has 15 amino acids. V dropped 4 bases and J dropped 3 bases, with 15 bases sitting between them. The CDR3: CASSSREGIHTEAFF. The CDR3 DNA sequence: TGTGCCAGCAGTTCCCGGGAGGGGATTCACACTGAAGCTTTCTTT.

The chain carries TRBV15 and TRBJ1-3; D unresolved. The V gene's germline CDR1 is LNHNV and CDR2 YYDKDF (reference sequence). CDR3 size: 15 residues. V lost 5 bases to trimming and J lost 1 base, with 12 bases between them. The CDR3 is CATSPFSRSGNTIYF. The CDR3 region has the DNA TGTGCCACCAGCCCCTTTTCCCGTTCTGGAAACACCATATATTTT.

The chain joins TRBV4-1 to TRBJ1-2; D unresolved. Trimming shortened V by 6 bases and J by 5 bases, and 13 bases separated the two germline ends. The CDR3 totals 13 residues. CDR1 and CDR2 from the germline V gene are MGHRA and YSYEKL. The CDR3: CASSPDTSYGYTF. In DNA form, the CDR3 reads TGCGCCAGCAGTCCCGACACGTCTTATGGCTACACCTTC.

The gene calls are TRBV27 and TRBJ1-1; D may be TRBD1 (6 bases). The CDR3 spans 14 residues. V lost 5 bases, J lost 1 base, and 11 bases lay in between. Germline lookup yields CDR1 MNHEY and CDR2 SMNVEV (reference sequence). CDR3 sequence reads: CASSAYRANTEAFF. In DNA, the CDR3 is TGTGCCAGCAGTGCCTACAGGGCGAACACTGAAGCTTTCTTT.

The chain combines TRBV27 with TRBJ1-1; the D gene is possibly TRBD1 (5 bases). This CDR3 contains 15 residues. V lost 4 bases and J lost 0, with 12 bases in between. Germline V gene data show CDR1 as MNHEY and CDR2 as SMNVEV (reference sequence). The CDR3 DNA follows: TGTGCCAGCAGTTCCCACGGGACTCTGAACACTGAAGCTTTCTTT. Residues: CASSSHGTLNTEAFF.

This chain uses TRBV7-3 with TRBJ2-7, with 8 bases fitting TRBD2. From germline, CDR1 is SGHTA and CDR2 FQGTGA. The CDR3 contains 16 residues. J lost 3 bases, V lost 2 bases, and 9 bases had no gene match. CDR3 in amino acids: CASSLFAASGGYEQYF. The CDR3 DNA sequence: TGTGCCAGCAGCTTATTTGCGGCCAGCGGGGGCTACGAGCAGTACTTC.

The chain employs TRBV12-3 or TRBV12-4 and TRBJ2-2; the D is unclear. The CDR3 consists of 12 residues. The germline V and J ends were trimmed by 3 bases and 14 bases, with 13 bases remaining between them. DNA of the CDR3: TGTGCCAGCAGTTTCCCCCGACGAAATCTGTTTTTT. This translates into CASSFPRRNLFF.

This clonotype was observed a few times. The chain combines TRBV7-2 with TRBJ1-6; D unclear. Germline CDR1 and CDR2: SGHTA and FQGNSA. CDR3 length equals 16 residues. V lost 2 bases to trimming and J lost 3 bases, with 11 bases between them. The CDR3 reads CASSLLGLLYNSPLHF. DNA of the CDR3: TGTGCCAGCAGCTTATTAGGCCTCCTCTATAATTCACCCCTCCACTTT.

The genes are TRBV7-2 and TRBJ1-5; D ambiguous. Trimming took off 3 bases at V and 2 bases at J, with 8 bases between the two ends. Germline CDR1 is SGHTA and CDR2 is FQGNSA. The CDR3 loop spans 14 amino acids. CDR3 DNA sequence: TGTGCCAGCAGCTTCCGGCGCGGCAATCAGCCCCAGCATTTT. Translating it yields CASSFRRGNQPQHF.

This chain links TRBV6-1 with TRBJ1-1; 9 bases are shared with TRBD1. Trimming removed 10 bases from V and 4 bases from J; junction bases left unmatched: 10. The CDR3 is 14 amino acids. The germline V gene encodes CDR1 MNHNS and CDR2 SASEGT. CDR3 coding DNA: TGTGCCACCTCGACAGGGGGGGAGAGCACTGAAGCTTTCTTT. Its protein product is CATSTGGESTEAFF.

The chain joins TRBV24-1 to TRBJ2-3; 11 bases map to TRBD2. Germline trimming cut 4 bases from V and 5 bases from J; bases unmatched to any gene: 7. The length of the CDR3 is 16 residues. CDR1 is KGHDR, CDR2 SFDVKD, per germline. CDR3 sequence reads: CATSETGTSGIDTQYF. DNA of the CDR3: TGTGCCACCAGTGAGACCGGGACTAGCGGTATAGATACGCAGTATTTT.

V usage is TRBV7-9 and J usage is TRBJ2-1; possible D gene TRBD1, 6 bases. This CDR3 is 14 amino acids long. V lost 5 bases, J lost 7 bases, and 15 bases lay in between. CDR1 is SEHNR and CDR2 is FQNEAQ in the germline V gene (reference sequence). The CDR3 region is CASSASGTTNEQFF. The CDR3 region has the DNA TGTGCCAGCAGCGCCTCCGGGACAACAAATGAGCAGTTCTTC.

The J gene is TRBJ2-5, the V gene TRBV28, with TRBD1 as a possible D gene (5 bases). Germline V gene lookup returns CDR1 MDHEN and CDR2 SYDVKM. V lost 2 bases and J lost 0, with 7 bases in between. This CDR3 comprises 14 residues. This CDR3 is CASSLGQNQETQYF. The DNA for the CDR3 is TGTGCCAGCAGTTTAGGACAAAACCAAGAGACCCAGTACTTC.

V usage is TRBV10-3 and J usage is TRBJ1-1; TRBD1 might be the D (6 bases). There are 17 residues in the CDR3. The V end was cut by 5 bases, the J end by 1 base, with 20 bases between. Per germline, CDR1 ENHRY and CDR2 SYGVKD. CDR3 amino acids: CAISPMGRKQGNTEAFF. In nucleotides, the CDR3 is TGTGCCATCAGTCCTATGGGGAGGAAACAGGGGAACACTGAAGCTTTCTTT.

The J gene is TRBJ2-1, the V gene TRBV2; 14 nucleotides line up with TRBD2. Trimming took 6 bases from V and 8 from J; bases not matched to a gene: 6. The germline gives CDR1 SNHLY, CDR2 FYNNEI. CDR3 length equals 15 residues. The CDR3 here is CASRPGLAGVDEQFF. CDR3 sequence (DNA): TGTGCCAGCAGGCCGGGACTAGCGGGAGTAGATGAGCAGTTCTTC.

The chain links TRBV11-2 to TRBJ2-5; 7 nucleotides match TRBD1. The CDR3 runs 17 residues. In germline, CDR1 is SGHAT, CDR2 FQNNGV. V shed 0 bases, J shed 5 bases, and the junction held 12 bases outside the gene matches. CDR3 sequence reads: CASSLDPRPNRGETQYF. The CDR3 region has the DNA TGTGCCAGCAGCTTAGATCCTAGACCCAACAGGGGTGAGACCCAGTACTTC.

This rearrangement joins TRBV12-3 or TRBV12-4 to TRBJ2-3; the match to TRBD2 covers 14 bases. The CDR3 runs to 15 residues. The trim removed 7 bases at V and 5 bases at J, leaving 5 bases unmatched. CDR3 DNA sequence: TGTGCCAGCACAACCGGGACTAGCGGGAGAGATACGCAGTATTTT. Protein sequence: CASTTGTSGRDTQYF.

This rearrangement joins TRBV18 to TRBJ1-2; maybe TRBD1 (5 bases). Germline CDR1 and CDR2: KGHSH and LQKENI. V lost 0 bases and J lost 3, with 17 bases in between. The length of the CDR3 is 17 residues. The CDR3 region has the DNA TGTGCCAGCTCACCACCTTTTGGGACCGGACACGACTATGGCTACACCTTC. Translation: CASSPPFGTGHDYGYTF.

The rearrangement uses TRBV6-1 and TRBJ2-3, with 12 bases that match TRBD2. CDR1 and CDR2 (germline): MNHNS, SASEGT. The CDR3 sequence is 16 residues long. V was pared by 4 bases and J by 3 bases, with 5 bases of the junction left unmatched. The CDR3 region is CASSGQTSGSTDTQYF. The CDR3 coding sequence is TGTGCCAGCAGTGGCCAGACTAGCGGGAGTACAGATACGCAGTATTTT.